These 25 T cell receptor beta chains originate from one sample sequenced in a study of T cell repertoires in cytomegalovirus infection. TCRdb re-derived calls from the reads in MiXCR, one entry per CDR3 protein. The sample holds around 360,000 distinct CDR3 sequences, nearly 35% seen once. These receptors' targets are unknown. The sequencing used cultured PBMCs, collected from culture after CMV antigen stimulation. Every receptor here comes from a human donor in good health (CMV status not recorded). Some clones in this sample may be carry-over from other donors' samples.

In nucleotides, the CDR3 is TGTGCCAGCAGTGTCGGTTACGAGCAGTACGTC. Translating it yields CASSVGYEQYV. J is TRBJ2-7 and V is TRBV2; the D is unclear. CDR3 length: 11 residues. CDR1 is SNHLY, CDR2 FYNNEI, per germline. Trimming removed 4 bases from V and 4 bases from J, with 5 bases in between.

The rearrangement links TRBV3-1 to TRBJ2-3; the match to TRBD2 covers 11 bases. The CDR3 is 16 amino acids. Germline V gene sequence: CDR1 LGHDT, CDR2 YNNKEL (reference sequence). Trimming took 2 bases from V and 6 from J; bases not matched to a gene: 7. The CDR3 here is CASSQRLAGGPDTQYF. In nucleotides, the CDR3 is TGTGCCAGCAGCCAACGCTTAGCGGGAGGGCCTGATACGCAGTATTTT.

V and J are TRBV6-1 and TRBJ2-1; 8 bases map to TRBD1. The CDR3 covers 13 residues. Germline V gene sequence: CDR1 MNHNS, CDR2 SASEGT. Losses at the gene ends were 6 bases for V and 7 bases for J; bases not matched to a gene: 5. CDR3 nucleotide sequence: TGTGCCAGCAGACGGACAGGGATAAATGAGCAGTTCTTC. Its translation: CASRRTGINEQFF.

The chain uses TRBV14 and TRBJ1-2; D might be TRBD1 (6 bases). The CDR3 extends over 14 amino acids. Germline V CDR1 and CDR2: SGHDN, FVKESK. V lost 3 bases and J 3 bases, leaving 11 bases between the germline ends. DNA for the CDR3: TGTGCCAGCAGCCATGGGACAAACTACTATGGCTACACCTTC. It yields the protein CASSHGTNYYGYTF.

The chain is built from TRBV7-9 and TRBJ1-2; tentatively, D is TRBD1 (6 bases). From germline, CDR1 is SEHNR and CDR2 FQNEAQ (reference sequence). Trimming left V 3 bases short and J 0 bases short, with 17 bases between. The CDR3 covers 17 residues. The CDR3 DNA follows: TGTGCCAGCAGCTTGCTACAGGGCGAAAGCTCTAACTATGGCTACACCTTC. This gives the protein CASSLLQGESSNYGYTF.

This sequence joins TRBV6-8 and TRBJ2-5; the D is unclear. This CDR3 is 14 amino acids long. V gave up 0 bases and J gave up 7 bases, with 12 bases separating them. Germline-derived CDR1 and CDR2 are MNHGY and SAAAGT. CDR3 protein: CASSYSERTLTQYF. In DNA form, the CDR3 reads TGTGCCAGCAGTTACTCTGAGAGAACTTTGACCCAGTACTTC.

This clonotype has more than one count but fewer than ten. The CDR3 DNA reads TGTGCCAGCAGCGCCCAGACAGGGTTCGGGTATGAGACCCAGTACTTC. Its translation: CASSAQTGFGYETQYF. The genes are TRBV7-9 and TRBJ2-5; 7 bases align to TRBD1. Germline V gene lookup returns CDR1 SEHNR and CDR2 FQNEAQ (reference sequence). V dropped 5 bases and J dropped 5; count of bases not matched to a gene: 14. The CDR3 loop spans 16 amino acids.

The V and J genes are TRBV7-2 and TRBJ1-3, with TRBD1 as a possible D gene (6 bases). The germline V and J ends were trimmed by 0 bases and 0 bases, with 12 bases remaining between them. Germline assignment: CDR1 SGHTA and CDR2 FQGNSA. The CDR3 sequence is 17 residues long. CDR3 in DNA: TGTGCCAGCAGCTTAGCGTTCGGGGGGGCCTCTGGAAACACCATATATTTT. This codes for CASSLAFGGASGNTIYF. The whole variable domain, remainder taken from reference TRBV7-2 and TRBJ1-3, is GAGVSQSPSNKVTEKGKDVELRCDPISGHTALYWYRQSLGQGLEFLIYFQGNSAPDKSGLPSDRFSAERTGGSVSTLTIQRTQQEDSAVYLCASSLAFGGASGNTIYFGEGSWLTVV.

The rearrangement links TRBV7-2 to TRBJ1-2; D is unclear. The germline V and J ends were trimmed by 5 bases and 7 bases, with 8 bases remaining between them. Germline values: CDR1 SGHTA, CDR2 FQGNSA. The CDR3 is 11 residues long. CDR3 sequence reads: CASSLQGGYTF. The CDR3 DNA reads TGTGCCAGCAGCCTACAAGGTGGCTACACCTTC.

Relative to its sample, this clonotype is medium-sized. This sequence joins TRBV5-4 and TRBJ2-1; 8 bases align to TRBD1. The V and J ends lost 3 bases and 7 bases, in that order; junction bases with no gene match: 9. The CDR3 covers 15 residues. Per germline, CDR1 SGHNT and CDR2 YYREEE (reference sequence). CDR3 DNA sequence: TGTGCCAGCAGCTCGACAGGGGCGATGCGAAATGAGCAGTTCTTC. Amino acid sequence: CASSSTGAMRNEQFF.

This clonotype has a handful of counts. V usage is TRBV19 and J usage is TRBJ1-1, with 9 bases fitting TRBD1. Germline V gene lookup returns CDR1 LNHDA and CDR2 SQIVND (reference sequence). This CDR3 region has 15 residues. Trimming at V came to 5 bases and at J to 1 base, leaving 5 bases not matched to a gene. CDR3 amino acids: CASSVRTGENTEAFF. CDR3 nucleotide sequence: TGTGCCAGTAGTGTTCGGACAGGGGAGAACACTGAAGCTTTCTTT.

This chain uses TRBV10-3 with TRBJ2-7; D is possibly TRBD2 (5 bases). Germline V CDR1 and CDR2: ENHRY, SYGVKD. V lost 4 bases, J lost 1 base, and 14 bases lay in between. The CDR3 has 15 amino acids. The CDR3 DNA reads TGTGCCATCAGTGCCACAGCGGATAGTTCCTACGAGCAGTACGTC. Protein: CAISATADSSYEQYV.

The CDR3 DNA follows: TGTGCCAGCAGTAGGGGGGGGGTAGCGGAGCAGTTCTTC. It codes for CASSRGGVAEQFF. The chain combines TRBV6-1 with TRBJ2-1; tentatively, D is TRBD2 (7 bases). From germline, CDR1 is MNHNS and CDR2 SASEGT. The CDR3 extends over 13 amino acids. Trimming shortened V by 5 bases and J by 10 bases, and 15 bases separated the two germline ends.

The V gene is TRBV27, the J gene TRBJ1-5; perhaps TRBD1 as D (6 bases). This CDR3 is 15 amino acids long. Germline V gives CDR1 MNHEY, CDR2 SMNVEV (reference sequence). V was pared by 2 bases and J by 2 bases, with 10 bases between. CDR3 in DNA: TGTGCCAGCAGTTTAAAGCCAGGGGGCAATCAGCCCCAGCATTTT. Translation gives CASSLKPGGNQPQHF.

The CDR3 region has the DNA TGTGCCAGCAGCTCGTCTCTGGTGGCCGGGGAGCTGTTTTTT. Translation: CASSSSLVAGELFF. The genes are TRBV7-2 and TRBJ2-2; D not resolved. V gave up 4 bases and J gave up 6 bases, with 12 bases separating them. The V gene's germline CDR1 is SGHTA and CDR2 FQGNSA. CDR3 length: 14 residues.

The chain uses TRBV4-3 and TRBJ1-2; D not certain. This CDR3 spans 14 amino acids. The germline gives CDR1 LGHNA, CDR2 YSLEER. V was cut by 0 bases and J by 4 bases, with 9 bases left in between. CDR3: CASSQEGELYGYTF. The CDR3 bases are TGCGCCAGCAGCCAAGAAGGCGAGCTCTATGGCTACACCTTC.

The genes are TRBV6-6 and TRBJ1-1; 8 bases align to TRBD1. V shed 5 bases, J shed 7 bases, and the junction held 3 bases outside the gene matches. This CDR3 spans 12 amino acids. Germline CDR1 reads MNHNY; CDR2 reads SVGAGI (reference sequence). The chain's CDR3 is CASSPGGGEAFF. The CDR3 DNA reads as TGTGCCAGCAGTCCAGGGGGCGGTGAAGCTTTCTTT.

This rearrangement joins TRBV7-6 to TRBJ2-5; D not resolved. This CDR3 has 11 amino acids. V was clipped by 6 bases and J by 5 bases, with 7 bases between them. Germline V gives CDR1 SGHVS, CDR2 FNYEAQ. Written as DNA, the CDR3 is TGTGCCAGCAGACCTCTGGAGACCCAGTACTTC. Translated: CASRPLETQYF.

This rearrangement joins TRBV12-3 or TRBV12-4 to TRBJ2-5, with TRBD2 matching 7 bases. The CDR3 has 16 amino acids. J was trimmed by 4 bases and V by 3 bases; bases with no gene match: 11. This CDR3 is CASSLGFAGVGETQYF. CDR3 coding DNA: TGTGCCAGCAGTTTGGGGTTTGCGGGAGTAGGAGAGACCCAGTACTTC.

This clonotype was seen only a few times. This chain connects TRBV7-9 to TRBJ2-3, with D tentatively TRBD1 (5 bases). Germline CDR1 reads SEHNR; CDR2 reads FQNEAQ (reference sequence). The CDR3 has 16 residues. Trimming stripped 4 bases from V and 2 bases from J, with 16 bases between. CDR3 residues: CASSSDRQPLTDTQYF. For the CDR3, the DNA is TGTGCCAGCAGCTCAGACCGACAGCCCCTCACAGATACGCAGTATTTT. Drawing the rest from reference TRBV7-9 and TRBJ2-3, the complete variable domain is DTGVSQNPRHKITKRGQNVTFRCDPISEHNRLYWYRQTLGQGPEFLTYFQNEAQLEKSRLLSDRFSAERPKGSFSTLEIQRTEQGDSAMYLCASSSDRQPLTDTQYFGPGTRLTVL.

This clonotype came up a few times. The chain joins TRBV27 to TRBJ1-2; 9 positions agree with TRBD1. CDR3 length equals 12 residues. Per the germline V gene, CDR1 is MNHEY and CDR2 is SMNVEV (reference sequence). V shed 5 bases and J 7 bases; nucleotides not matched to a gene: 2. In nucleotides, the CDR3 is TGTGCCAGCAGTCGACAGGGGGGTGGCTACACCTTC. It specifies CASSRQGGGYTF.

This clonotype was recorded a few times. The V and J genes are TRBV6-6 and TRBJ1-2; D might be TRBD1 (5 bases). The V gene lost 6 bases and the J gene lost 1 base, with 21 bases spanning the gap. The germline V gene encodes CDR1 MNHNY and CDR2 SVGAGI (reference sequence). The CDR3 loop spans 17 amino acids. The CDR3 protein is CASSQTQVTVRNYGYTF. CDR3 nucleotides: TGTGCCAGCAGCCAAACCCAAGTGACAGTTCGTAACTATGGCTACACCTTC.

This clonotype was seen only a few times. V usage is TRBV7-6 and J usage is TRBJ2-1; D unresolved. The CDR3 sequence is 13 residues long. Trimming cost V 6 bases and J 8 bases, with 14 bases left between them. Per the germline V gene, CDR1 is SGHVS and CDR2 is FNYEAQ. The CDR3 DNA is TGTGCCAGCAGAGGCAGCCTGAACCATGAGCAGTTCTTC. Its protein product is CASRGSLNHEQFF.

This clonotype turned up a few times. V is TRBV10-3 and J is TRBJ1-5; the D gene is possibly TRBD1 (6 bases). CDR3 length equals 14 residues. V lost 0 bases and J lost 11, with 14 bases in between. CDR1 and CDR2 from the germline V gene are ENHRY and SYGVKD. The CDR3 region has the DNA TGTGCCATCAGTGAGTCAAGAGCCTCAGGGGCCCAGCATTTT. Amino acid sequence: CAISESRASGAQHF.

The V gene is TRBV6-6, the J gene TRBJ1-4, with 8 bases matching TRBD1. The germline V gene has CDR1 MNHNY and CDR2 SVGAGI (reference sequence). The CDR3 is 14 amino acids. V lost 5 bases and J lost 7; bases outside the gene matches: 6. The CDR3 DNA reads as TGTGCCAGCAGTCGAGGACAGGGACTTGAAAAACTGTTTTTT. Translated: CASSRGQGLEKLFF.